This is a list of T cell receptor beta chains from one sample in a study of blood T cells in healthy people across ages. TCRdb itself ran the 5' RACE reads through MiXCR, one entry per CDR3 protein. The sample holds about 1.4 million distinct CDR3 sequences, approximately 59% seen once. Sequenced sample: blood. The receptors come from a man in his late teens or twenties in good health. Both conserved end residues are part of each CDR3. A D gene is named only where the DNA matches it firmly. Expanded clones are given a class, and other clones once, few, many or no size at all.

clone size,D gene,J gene,V gene,CDR3 protein,CDR3 DNA
-,-,TRBJ1-2,TRBV6-1,CASSELRGEGRDGYTF,TGTGCCAGCAGTGAGCTGCGGGGAGAGGGGAGGGATGGCTACACCTTC
-,TRBD1,TRBJ1-6,TRBV7-2,CASSSRQGVDNSPLHF,TGTGCCAGCAGCTCAAGACAGGGGGTCGATAATTCACCCCTCCACTTT
-,TRBD1,TRBJ1-4,TRBV11-2,CASSTDVGQGEKLFF,TGTGCCAGCAGCACCGACGTGGGACAGGGGGAAAAACTGTTTTTT
-,TRBD1,TRBJ1-2,TRBV27,CASSLIGGFGYTF,TGTGCCAGCAGTTTAATAGGGGGCTTTGGCTACACCTTC
few,-,TRBJ1-2,TRBV7-2,CASSEQAGGRFGVYGYTF,TGTGCCAGCAGCGAACAGGCCGGGGGGCGATTTGGTGTCTATGGCTACACCTTC
-,-,TRBJ1-6,TRBV12-3/TRBV12-4,CASNRDLNDSPLHF,TGTGCCAGCAACAGGGACTTAAATGATTCACCCCTCCACTTT
-,-,TRBJ2-3,TRBV12-3/TRBV12-4,CAINHSGDTDTQYF,TGTGCCATCAACCATAGCGGAGACACAGATACGCAGTATTTT
-,-,TRBJ2-3,TRBV28,CASSTTGTQDTQYF,TGTGCCAGCAGTACAACCGGGACCCAAGATACGCAGTATTTT
few,-,TRBJ2-2,TRBV4-3,CASSQAVQTLGELFF,TGCGCCAGCAGCCAAGCTGTTCAGACCCTCGGGGAGCTGTTTTTT
-,-,TRBJ2-7,TRBV7-2,CACSLDGSGYEQYF,TGTGCCTGCAGCTTGGACGGGAGTGGATACGAGCAGTACTTC
-,-,TRBJ2-7,TRBV29-1,CSVGRPGYEQYF,TGCAGCGTTGGACGTCCCGGGTACGAGCAGTACTTC
few,-,TRBJ2-5,TRBV7-2,CASSLGRRTAQETQYF,TGTGCCAGCAGCTTAGGACGCAGGACAGCCCAAGAGACCCAGTACTTC
-,TRBD1,TRBJ1-1,TRBV7-2,CASSLWTGVGNTEAFF,TGTGCCAGCAGCTTATGGACAGGGGTGGGGAACACTGAAGCTTTCTTT
-,TRBD2,TRBJ2-1,TRBV10-3,CAISSGDEQFF,TGTGCCATCTCGAGCGGGGATGAGCAGTTCTTC
few,TRBD2,TRBJ2-1,TRBV4-2,CASSQDTSGRFYEQFF,TGTGCCAGCAGCCAAGATACTAGCGGGAGGTTCTATGAGCAGTTCTTC
-,TRBD2,TRBJ2-5,TRBV20-1,CSATWTSGSGETQYF,TGCAGTGCTACGTGGACTAGCGGGAGTGGCGAGACCCAGTACTTC
-,-,TRBJ2-3,TRBV2,CASSDQLLGTDTQYF,TGTGCCAGCAGTGACCAGCTACTAGGCACAGATACGCAGTATTTT
few,TRBD2,TRBJ2-2,TRBV29-1,CSAQPGGYTGELFF,TGCAGCGCCCAGCCGGGGGGTTACACCGGGGAGCTGTTTTTT
-,TRBD1,TRBJ2-5,TRBV2,CASNQGVGETQYF,TGTGCCAGCAACCAGGGGGTTGGGGAGACCCAGTACTTC
-,-,TRBJ1-5,TRBV12-3/TRBV12-4,CASSGQQNQPQHF,TGTGCCAGCAGCGGGCAGCAGAATCAGCCCCAGCATTTT
-,TRBD2,TRBJ2-7,TRBV4-3,CASSQDGTSGGNLNEQYF,TGCGCCAGCAGCCAAGATGGGACTAGCGGGGGGAACTTGAACGAGCAGTACTTC
-,TRBD2,TRBJ2-1,TRBV10-1,CASSESASGTTGKQFF,TGCGCCAGCAGTGAGTCCGCTAGCGGAACCACCGGGAAGCAGTTCTTC
-,-,TRBJ2-1,TRBV7-9,CASSLNSVSYNEQFF,TGTGCCAGCAGCTTAAATTCCGTCTCCTACAATGAGCAGTTCTTC
-,-,TRBJ2-7,TRBV18,CASSPPGGSYEQYF,TGTGCCAGCTCACCACCCGGCGGTTCCTACGAGCAGTACTTC
-,TRBD2,TRBJ2-7,TRBV5-5,CASSSDPSGSYEQYF,TGTGCCAGCAGCTCCGATCCTAGCGGCTCCTACGAGCAGTACTTC
once,-,TRBJ2-7,TRBV2,CASRATGQSSYEQYF,TGTGCCAGCAGAGCGACGGGGCAAAGCTCCTACGAGCAGTACTTC
-,-,TRBJ1-2,TRBV6-1,CARSATYGYTF,TGTGCCCGCAGTGCGACCTATGGCTACACCTTC
-,-,TRBJ2-7,TRBV3-1,CASSQAQDYEQYF,TGTGCCAGCAGCCAGGCCCAAGACTACGAGCAGTACTTC
-,TRBD1,TRBJ2-4,TRBV6-1,CASTGNRDSAFIQYF,TGTGCCAGCACCGGCAACCGGGACAGTGCCTTTATTCAGTACTTC
-,TRBD2,TRBJ2-3,TRBV7-7,CASSPRGGGRVTDTQYF,TGTGCCAGCAGCCCCCGTGGGGGCGGGAGGGTCACAGATACGCAGTATTTT
-,TRBD2,TRBJ2-1,TRBV24-1,CATSPTSGRPGSYNEQFF,TGTGCCACCTCCCCTACTAGCGGGAGGCCCGGATCCTACAATGAGCAGTTCTTC
-,-,TRBJ2-7,TRBV11-2,CASRYEGGSDEQYF,TGTGCCAGCAGATATGAGGGTGGTAGTGACGAGCAGTACTTC
once,-,TRBJ2-1,TRBV10-3,CAISERAEAGSDEQFF,TGTGCCATCAGTGAGAGGGCCGAGGCTGGCTCCGATGAGCAGTTCTTC
few,TRBD2,TRBJ2-2,TRBV7-9,CASSPPSAGGTGELFF,TGTGCCAGCAGCCCGCCCTCGGCGGGGGGAACCGGGGAGCTGTTTTTT
-,-,TRBJ1-2,TRBV27,CASSLRQGEYGYTF,TGTGCCAGCAGTTTACGGCAGGGTGAATATGGCTACACCTTC
-,TRBD2,TRBJ2-1,TRBV4-2,CASSQRAGGRGNEQFF,TGTGCCAGCAGCCAGAGGGCTGGCGGGAGGGGAAATGAGCAGTTCTTC
-,-,TRBJ1-1,TRBV7-9,CASSLGGTNEAFF,TGTGCCAGCAGCTTAGGAGGGACTAATGAAGCTTTCTTT
-,-,TRBJ1-2,TRBV6-5,CASSYSTKGYGYTF,TGTGCCAGCAGTTACTCGACGAAAGGTTATGGCTACACCTTC
-,-,TRBJ1-4,TRBV4-1,CASSHHPLGEKLFF,TGCGCCAGCAGCCATCATCCGCTGGGGGAAAAACTGTTTTTT
-,-,TRBJ2-7,TRBV10-1,CASSERLGVYEQYF,TGCGCCAGTAGTGAAAGACTAGGGGTCTACGAGCAGTACTTC
many,TRBD1,TRBJ1-2,TRBV12-3/TRBV12-4,CASSPGQGGGYTF,TGTGCCAGCAGTCCCGGACAGGGAGGCGGCTACACCTTC
few,TRBD2,TRBJ2-3,TRBV6-6,CASLGTSGRYTDTQYF,TGTGCCAGCCTCGGGACTAGCGGGAGGTACACAGATACGCAGTATTTT
few,-,TRBJ1-2,TRBV12-3/TRBV12-4,CASSPEEMYGYTF,TGTGCCAGCAGCCCCGAGGAGATGTATGGCTACACCTTC
few,TRBD1,TRBJ2-7,TRBV12-5,CASALVLGTVRYEQYF,TGTGCTAGTGCCTTGGTTCTAGGGACAGTGCGGTACGAGCAGTACTTC
-,-,TRBJ1-1,TRBV7-9,CASKPGGTEAFF,TGTGCCAGCAAACCCGGTGGCACTGAAGCTTTCTTT
few,-,TRBJ2-1,TRBV9,CASSVETGTGTHEQFF,TGTGCCAGCAGCGTTGAGACAGGGACGGGGACTCATGAGCAGTTCTTC
-,TRBD1,TRBJ2-2,TRBV7-2,CASSSGGQGITGELFF,TGTGCCAGCAGCTCAGGGGGACAGGGGATTACCGGGGAGCTGTTTTTT
once,TRBD1,TRBJ2-5,TRBV12-3/TRBV12-4,CASSPNPGQGGETQYF,TGTGCCAGCAGTCCCAACCCCGGACAGGGAGGAGAGACCCAGTACTTC
many,-,TRBJ2-6,TRBV5-1,CASSLGAGANVLTF,TGCGCCAGCAGCTTAGGTGCTGGGGCCAACGTCCTGACTTTC
-,-,TRBJ2-7,TRBV28,CASRRTAAYEQYF,TGTGCCAGCAGAAGGACAGCGGCCTACGAGCAGTACTTC
-,TRBD2,TRBJ2-7,TRBV7-2,CASSLIAGGVYEQYF,TGTGCCAGCAGCCTCATAGCGGGAGGTGTCTACGAGCAGTACTTC
-,TRBD2,TRBJ2-1,TRBV20-1,CSARGRSGDYNEQFF,TGCAGTGCTAGAGGGAGAAGCGGGGACTACAATGAGCAGTTCTTC
-,TRBD2,TRBJ2-1,TRBV20-1,CSARYSGSPYNEQFF,TGCAGTGCTAGATATAGCGGGAGTCCGTACAATGAGCAGTTCTTC